This T cell receptor beta chain emerged from a study of cytomegalovirus exposure and HLA in healthy donors. Study-level findings and limits: An assumption of roughly uniform sequencing depth across donors underlay the presence/absence analyses.

The V gene's germline CDR1 is MDHEN and CDR2 SYDVKM. Trimming removed 6 bases from V and 3 bases from J; junction bases left unmatched: 3. The CDR3 contains 14 residues. Researchers ran the PCR with 60 Vbeta and 13 Jbeta primers. Data came from immunoSEQ multiplex PCR; TCRdb stores just in-frame clones and leaves some out. The data contain some 250,000 clones, around 81% of them singletons. For this clone: Its target is not known.

This sequence joins TRBV28 and TRBJ2-2; 8 bases map to TRBD1. The sequenced material came from PBMCs. This receptor was identified in a woman in her sixties or seventies in good health and CMV-seropositive. CDR3 nucleotide sequence: TGTGCCAGCAGCCTACAGGGGGACACCGGGGAGCTGTTTTTT. Its translation: CASSLQGDTGELFF.